This T cell receptor beta chain was identified in a study of shared clonotypes between healthy human individuals. Libraries were prepared by immunoSEQ multiplex PCR; TCRdb keeps only in-frame clonotypes and omits some of them. The data show about 590,000 clones, 95% seen once. Naive CD8 cells comprised CD45RO-negative, CCR7-positively selected cells, excluding terminally differentiated effector memory CD45RA+ cells. The CDR3 consists of 15 residues. The germline V gene encodes CDR1 LNHDA and CDR2 SQIVND (reference sequence). The source material was naive CD8+ T cells sorted from blood. The V gene is TRBV19, the J gene TRBJ2-5; D could derive from TRBD1 or TRBD2 (5 bases each). The J call could be wrong; TRBJ2-7 is a better fit for the DNA end. The origin of this receptor is a woman under 40 in good health. Here the CDR3 reads CASKGPRISSYEQYF. CDR3 nucleotide sequence: TGTGCCAGTAAGGGACCGAGGATATCTTCCTACGAGCAGTACTTC.